The text below deals with one TCR beta chain. Its antigen is still unknown. The data were taken from a study of T cells after yellow fever vaccination. Making TCR cDNA involved 5'RACE template switching, which added UMIs and a universal primer site. Each CDR3 protein is one row after TCRdb ran MiXCR on the 5' RACE reads. Of about 340,000 distinct CDR3 sequences in the sample, about 4% are singletons; the top ten hold 24%. Broader study findings: When the response was secondary, it was weaker but reached its peak faster, day 5 versus 15. Bulk-population clonotypes that are abundant could appear as contaminants in FACS-sorted repertoires. Reappearance after the booster was seen for most primary-vaccination clones, at roughly 96% CD4 and roughly 90% CD8.

V lost 7 bases and J 5 bases, leaving 20 bases between the germline ends. The germline V gene has CDR1 LNHDA and CDR2 SQIVND (reference sequence). The CDR3 loop spans 15 amino acids. The sample here was PBMCs, taken 5 days after the yellow fever booster vaccination. The source is a man in his late teens or twenties who received the YFV17D yellow fever vaccine. This sequence joins TRBV19 and TRBJ2-5; maybe TRBD2 (5 bases). The CDR3 sequence: CASTRGSGLPETQYF. The CDR3 region has the DNA TGTGCCAGTACCCGGGGATCAGGCCTTCCGGAGACCCAGTACTTC.